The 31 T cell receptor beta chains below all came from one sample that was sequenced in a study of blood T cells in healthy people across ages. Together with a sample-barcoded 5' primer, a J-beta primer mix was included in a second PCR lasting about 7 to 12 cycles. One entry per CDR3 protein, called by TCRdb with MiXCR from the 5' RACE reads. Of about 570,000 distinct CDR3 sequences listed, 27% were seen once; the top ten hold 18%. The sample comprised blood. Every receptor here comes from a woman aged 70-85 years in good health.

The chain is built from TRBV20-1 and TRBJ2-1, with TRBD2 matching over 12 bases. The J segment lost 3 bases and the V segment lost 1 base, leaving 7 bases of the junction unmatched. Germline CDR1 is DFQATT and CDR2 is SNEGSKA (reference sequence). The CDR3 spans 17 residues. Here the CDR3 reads CSARAYPGLAGYNEQFF. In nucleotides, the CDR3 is TGCAGTGCTAGAGCATATCCGGGACTAGCGGGCTACAATGAGCAGTTCTTC.

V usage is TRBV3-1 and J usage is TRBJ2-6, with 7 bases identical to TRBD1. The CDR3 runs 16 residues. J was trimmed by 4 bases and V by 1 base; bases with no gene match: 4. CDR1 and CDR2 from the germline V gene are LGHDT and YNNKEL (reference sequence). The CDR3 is CASSQGQGTGANVLTF. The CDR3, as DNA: TGTGCCAGCAGCCAAGGACAGGGTACCGGGGCCAACGTCCTGACTTTC. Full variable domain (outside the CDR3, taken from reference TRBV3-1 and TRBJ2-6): DTAVSQTPKYLVTQMGNDKSIKCEQNLGHDTMYWYKQDSKKFLKIMFSYNNKELIINETVPNRFSPKSPDKAHLNLHINSLELGDSAVYFCASSQGQGTGANVLTFGAGSRLTVL.

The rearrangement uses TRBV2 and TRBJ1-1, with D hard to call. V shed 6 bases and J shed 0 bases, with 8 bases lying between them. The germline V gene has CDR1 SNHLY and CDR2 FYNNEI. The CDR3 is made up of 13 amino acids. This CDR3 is CASREQLNTEAFF. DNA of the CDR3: TGTGCCAGCAGGGAGCAGCTGAACACTGAAGCTTTCTTT.

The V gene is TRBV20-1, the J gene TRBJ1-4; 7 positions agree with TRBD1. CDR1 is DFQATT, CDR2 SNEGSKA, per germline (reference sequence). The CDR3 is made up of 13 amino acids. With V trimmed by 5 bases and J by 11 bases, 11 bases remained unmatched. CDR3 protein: CSAAGGSLAKLFF. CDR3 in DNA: TGCAGTGCTGCAGGGGGTTCCTTAGCGAAACTGTTTTTT.

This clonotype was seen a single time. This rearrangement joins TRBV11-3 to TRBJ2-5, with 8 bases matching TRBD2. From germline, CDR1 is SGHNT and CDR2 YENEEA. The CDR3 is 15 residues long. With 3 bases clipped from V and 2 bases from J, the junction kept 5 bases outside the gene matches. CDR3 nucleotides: TGTGCCAGCAGCTTTTCTAGCGGGCGGCAAGAGACCCAGTACTTC. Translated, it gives CASSFSSGRQETQYF.

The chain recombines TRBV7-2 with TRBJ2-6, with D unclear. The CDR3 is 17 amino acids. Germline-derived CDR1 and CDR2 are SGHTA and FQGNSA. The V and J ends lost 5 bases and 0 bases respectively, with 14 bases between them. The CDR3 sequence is CASSPAVLGSGANVLTF. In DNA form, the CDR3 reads TGTGCCAGCAGCCCAGCCGTACTTGGCTCTGGGGCCAACGTCCTGACTTTC.

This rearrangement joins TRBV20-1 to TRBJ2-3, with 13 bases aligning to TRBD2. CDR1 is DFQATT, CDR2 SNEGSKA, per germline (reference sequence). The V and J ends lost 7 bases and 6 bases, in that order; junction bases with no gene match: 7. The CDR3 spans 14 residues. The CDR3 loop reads CSGETSGGSDTQYF. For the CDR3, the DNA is TGCAGTGGAGAGACTAGCGGGGGGTCGGATACGCAGTATTTT.

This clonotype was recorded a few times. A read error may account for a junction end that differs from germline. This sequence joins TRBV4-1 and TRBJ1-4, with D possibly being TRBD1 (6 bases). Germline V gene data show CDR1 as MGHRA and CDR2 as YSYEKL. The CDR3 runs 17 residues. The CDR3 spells CAGSRIRGFATNEKLFF. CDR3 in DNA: TGCGCCGGCAGCCGAATCAGGGGTTTCGCAACTAATGAAAAACTGTTTTTT.

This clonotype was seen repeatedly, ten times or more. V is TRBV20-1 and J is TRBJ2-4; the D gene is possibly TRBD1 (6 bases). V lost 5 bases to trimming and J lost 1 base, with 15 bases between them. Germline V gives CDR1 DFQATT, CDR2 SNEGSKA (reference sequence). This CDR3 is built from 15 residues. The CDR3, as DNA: TGCAGTGCTCGACTTCTTACAGGGGCCAAAAACATTCAGTACTTC. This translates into CSARLLTGAKNIQYF.

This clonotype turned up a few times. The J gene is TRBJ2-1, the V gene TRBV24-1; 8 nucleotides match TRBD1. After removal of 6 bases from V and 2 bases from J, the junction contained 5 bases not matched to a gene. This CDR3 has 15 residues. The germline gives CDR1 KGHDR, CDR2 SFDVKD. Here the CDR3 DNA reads TGTGCCACCAGTCCCGGGACAGGTCCCTACAATGAGCAGTTCTTC. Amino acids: CATSPGTGPYNEQFF.

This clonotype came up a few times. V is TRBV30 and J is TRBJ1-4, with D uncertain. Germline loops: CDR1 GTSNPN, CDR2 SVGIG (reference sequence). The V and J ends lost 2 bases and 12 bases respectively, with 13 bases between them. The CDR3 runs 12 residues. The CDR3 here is CAWSPLNRELFF. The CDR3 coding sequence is TGTGCCTGGAGTCCCCTAAATAGGGAACTGTTTTTT.

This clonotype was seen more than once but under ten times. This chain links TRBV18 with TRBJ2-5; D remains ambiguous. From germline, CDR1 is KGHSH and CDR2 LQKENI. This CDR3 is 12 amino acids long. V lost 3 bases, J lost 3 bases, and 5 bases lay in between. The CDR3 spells CASSPQEETQYF. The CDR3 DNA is TGTGCCAGCTCACCTCAAGAAGAGACCCAGTACTTC.

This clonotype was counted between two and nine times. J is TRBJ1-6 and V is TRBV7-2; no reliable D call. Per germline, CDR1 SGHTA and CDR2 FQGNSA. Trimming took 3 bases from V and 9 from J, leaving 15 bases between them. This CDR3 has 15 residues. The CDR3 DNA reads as TGTGCCAGCAGCTTGAGCGGGGAAGTGAGTTCACCCCTCCACTTT. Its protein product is CASSLSGEVSSPLHF.

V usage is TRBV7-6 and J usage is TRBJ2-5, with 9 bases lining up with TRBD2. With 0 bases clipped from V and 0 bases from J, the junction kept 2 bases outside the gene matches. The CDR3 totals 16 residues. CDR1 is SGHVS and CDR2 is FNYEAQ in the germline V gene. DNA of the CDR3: TGTGCCAGCAGCTTAGCAGGCGGGGGGGACCAAGAGACCCAGTACTTC. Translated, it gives CASSLAGGGDQETQYF.

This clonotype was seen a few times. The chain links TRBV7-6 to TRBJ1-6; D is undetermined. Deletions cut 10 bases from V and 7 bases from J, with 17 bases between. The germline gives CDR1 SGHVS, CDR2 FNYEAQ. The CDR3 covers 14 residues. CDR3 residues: CAKGGEGKNSPLHF. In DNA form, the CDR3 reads TGTGCCAAGGGCGGGGAGGGAAAAAATTCACCCCTCCACTTT.

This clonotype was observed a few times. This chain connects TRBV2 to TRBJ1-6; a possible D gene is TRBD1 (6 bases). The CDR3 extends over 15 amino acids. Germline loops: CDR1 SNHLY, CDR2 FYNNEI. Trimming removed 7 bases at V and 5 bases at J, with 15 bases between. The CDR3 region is CASILQGRNNSPLHF. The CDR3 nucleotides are TGTGCCAGCATCCTGCAGGGGAGGAATAATTCACCCCTCCACTTT. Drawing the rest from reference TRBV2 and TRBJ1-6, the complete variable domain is EPEVTQTPSHQVTQMGQEVILRCVPISNHLYFYWYRQILGQKVEFLVSFYNNEISEKSEIFDDQFSVERPDGSNFTLKIRSTKLEDSAMYFCASILQGRNNSPLHFGNGTRLTVT.

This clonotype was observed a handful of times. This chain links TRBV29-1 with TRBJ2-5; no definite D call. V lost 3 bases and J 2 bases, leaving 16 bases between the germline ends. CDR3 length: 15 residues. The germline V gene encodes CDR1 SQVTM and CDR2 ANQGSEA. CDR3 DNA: TGCAGCGTTGACCCCCGCCAGACCGGACAAGAGACCCAGTACTTC. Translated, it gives CSVDPRQTGQETQYF.

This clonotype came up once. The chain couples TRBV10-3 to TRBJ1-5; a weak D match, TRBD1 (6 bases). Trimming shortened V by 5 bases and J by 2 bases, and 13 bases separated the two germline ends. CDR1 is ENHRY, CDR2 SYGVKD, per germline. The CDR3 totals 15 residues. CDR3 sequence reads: CAISPKGDGNQPQHF. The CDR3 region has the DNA TGTGCCATCAGTCCCAAGGGGGATGGCAATCAGCCCCAGCATTTT.

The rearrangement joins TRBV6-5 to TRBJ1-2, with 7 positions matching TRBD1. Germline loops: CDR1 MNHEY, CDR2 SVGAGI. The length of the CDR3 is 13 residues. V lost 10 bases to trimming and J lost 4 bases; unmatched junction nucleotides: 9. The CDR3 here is CATVLAGGYGYTF. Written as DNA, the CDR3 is TGTGCCACGGTTTTGGCAGGGGGCTATGGCTACACCTTC.

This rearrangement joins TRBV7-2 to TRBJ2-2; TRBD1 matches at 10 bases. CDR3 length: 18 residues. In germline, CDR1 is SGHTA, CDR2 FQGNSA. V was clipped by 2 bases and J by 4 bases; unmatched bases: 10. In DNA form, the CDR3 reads TGTGCCAGCAGCTTATTACCTAGACAGGGGGCGGGCACCGGGGAGCTGTTTTTT. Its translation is CASSLLPRQGAGTGELFF.

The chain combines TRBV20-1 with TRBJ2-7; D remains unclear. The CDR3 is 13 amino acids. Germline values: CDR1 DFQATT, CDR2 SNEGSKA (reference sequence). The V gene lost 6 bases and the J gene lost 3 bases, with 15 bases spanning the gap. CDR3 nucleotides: TGCAGTGCCCACCAAACCTCTAGCTACGAGCAGTACTTC. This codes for CSAHQTSSYEQYF.

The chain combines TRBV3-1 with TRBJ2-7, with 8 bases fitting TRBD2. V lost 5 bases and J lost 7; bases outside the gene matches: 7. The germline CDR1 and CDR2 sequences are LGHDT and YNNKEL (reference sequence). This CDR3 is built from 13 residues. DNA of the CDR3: TGTGCCAGCAGCTCGGGACTAGGTGCTGAGCAGTACTTC. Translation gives CASSSGLGAEQYF.

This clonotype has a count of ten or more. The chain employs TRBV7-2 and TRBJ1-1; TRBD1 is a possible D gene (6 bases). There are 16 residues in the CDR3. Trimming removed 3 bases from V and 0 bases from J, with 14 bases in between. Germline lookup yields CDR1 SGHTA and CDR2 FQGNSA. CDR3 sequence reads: CASSLSGTFLNTEAFF. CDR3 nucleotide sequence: TGTGCCAGCAGCTTGTCCGGGACATTTTTGAACACTGAAGCTTTCTTT.

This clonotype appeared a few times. CDR3 protein: CAISDRGSSYEQYF. The CDR3 DNA reads TGTGCCATCAGCGACAGGGGGTCCTCCTACGAGCAGTACTTC. This chain links TRBV10-3 with TRBJ2-7; 9 nucleotides line up with TRBD1. Germline CDR1 reads ENHRY; CDR2 reads SYGVKD. After removal of 6 bases from V and 0 bases from J, the junction contained 3 bases not matched to a gene. This CDR3 comprises 14 residues.

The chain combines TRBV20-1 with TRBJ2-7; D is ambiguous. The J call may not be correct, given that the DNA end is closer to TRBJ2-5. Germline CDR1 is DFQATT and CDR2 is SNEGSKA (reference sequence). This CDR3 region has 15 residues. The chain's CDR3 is CSARALGVAQETQYF. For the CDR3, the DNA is TGCAGTGCTAGAGCCCTAGGAGTAGCTCAAGAGACCCAGTACTTC.

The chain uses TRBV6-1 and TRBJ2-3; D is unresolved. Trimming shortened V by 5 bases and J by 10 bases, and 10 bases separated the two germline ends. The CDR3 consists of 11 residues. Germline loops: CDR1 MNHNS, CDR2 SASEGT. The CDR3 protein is CASSPSVPQYF. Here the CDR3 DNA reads TGTGCCAGCAGTCCTAGTGTACCGCAGTATTTT.

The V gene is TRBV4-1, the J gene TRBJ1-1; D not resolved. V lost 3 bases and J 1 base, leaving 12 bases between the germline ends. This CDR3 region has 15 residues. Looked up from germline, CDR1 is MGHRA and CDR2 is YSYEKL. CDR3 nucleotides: TGCGCCAGCAGCCACGACGGACGGGGGAACACTGAAGCTTTCTTT. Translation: CASSHDGRGNTEAFF.

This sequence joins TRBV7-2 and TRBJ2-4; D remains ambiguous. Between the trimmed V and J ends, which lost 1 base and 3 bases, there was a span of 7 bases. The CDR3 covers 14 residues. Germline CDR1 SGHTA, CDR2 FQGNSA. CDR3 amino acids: CASSLDLGKNIQYF. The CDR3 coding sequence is TGTGCCAGCAGCTTAGACCTTGGCAAAAACATTCAGTACTTC. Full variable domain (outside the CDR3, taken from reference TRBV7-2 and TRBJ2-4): GAGVSQSPSNKVTEKGKDVELRCDPISGHTALYWYRQSLGQGLEFLIYFQGNSAPDKSGLPSDRFSAERTGGSVSTLTIQRTQQEDSAVYLCASSLDLGKNIQYFGAGTRLSVL.

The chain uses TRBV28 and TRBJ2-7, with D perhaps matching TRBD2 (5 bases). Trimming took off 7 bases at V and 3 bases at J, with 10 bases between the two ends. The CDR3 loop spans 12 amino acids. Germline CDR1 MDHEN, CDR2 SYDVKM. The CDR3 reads CASTRGGYEQYF. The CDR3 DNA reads TGTGCCAGCACCCGGGGTGGCTACGAGCAGTACTTC.

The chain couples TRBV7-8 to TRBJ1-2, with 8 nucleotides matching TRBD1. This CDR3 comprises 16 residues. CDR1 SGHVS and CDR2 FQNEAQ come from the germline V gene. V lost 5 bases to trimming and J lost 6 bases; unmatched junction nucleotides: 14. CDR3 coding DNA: TGTGCCAGCAGCCTCATCCAGGACAGGGCGGTGAATGGCTACACCTTC. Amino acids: CASSLIQDRAVNGYTF. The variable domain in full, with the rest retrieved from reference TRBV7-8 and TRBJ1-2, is GAGVSQSPRYKVAKRGQDVALRCDPISGHVSLFWYQQALGQGPEFLTYFQNEAQLDKSGLPSDRFFAERPEGSVSTLKIQRTQQEDSAVYLCASSLIQDRAVNGYTFGSGTRLTVV.

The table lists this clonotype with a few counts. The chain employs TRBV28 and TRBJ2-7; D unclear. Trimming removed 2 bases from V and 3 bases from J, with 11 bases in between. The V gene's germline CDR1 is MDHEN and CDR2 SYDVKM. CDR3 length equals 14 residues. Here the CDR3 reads CASSLGSVVYEQYF. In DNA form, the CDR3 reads TGTGCCAGCAGTTTAGGCTCAGTAGTCTACGAGCAGTACTTC.